These 3 T cell receptor beta chains originate from one sample sequenced in a study of blood T cell repertoires in COVID-19. The assay was immunoSEQ multiplex PCR, and TCRdb's table has in-frame clones only and misses some. Of a few hundred thousand clones in the sample, around 87% were seen once. The sample consisted of PBMCs or T cells enriched from blood (not recorded which). The receptors were sampled from a man aged 35 to 55 in a cohort exposed to, infected with or recovered from COVID-19 (not recorded which).

CDR3 amino acids: CSASKEVRGELFF. CDR3 bases: TGCAGTGCTAGTAAGGAGGTCAGGGGGGAGCTGTTTTTT. V usage is TRBV20-1 and J usage is TRBJ2-2; a weak D match, TRBD2 (5 bases). The CDR3 has 13 residues. Germline values: CDR1 DFQATT, CDR2 SNEGSKA (reference sequence). Deletions cut 3 bases from V and 8 bases from J, with 13 bases between.

This chain connects TRBV4-2 to TRBJ2-1, with D possibly matching TRBD1 (6 bases). V lost 0 bases to trimming and J lost 6 bases, with 9 bases between them. The germline gives CDR1 LGHNA, CDR2 YNFKEQ. The CDR3 runs 14 residues. CDR3 protein: CASSQEGTSNEQFF. The CDR3 nucleotides are TGTGCCAGCAGCCAAGAAGGGACAAGCAATGAGCAGTTCTTC.

The V and J genes are TRBV9 and TRBJ2-3; D might be TRBD1 (5 bases). Germline V gene data show CDR1 as SGDLS and CDR2 as YYNGEE. The CDR3 is made up of 15 amino acids. V was shortened by 0 bases and J by 1 base, with 9 bases between the two germline ends. Here the CDR3 DNA reads TGTGCCAGCAGCGTAGTGGAAGGGGGCACAGATACGCAGTATTTT. Translation gives CASSVVEGGTDTQYF.